A single sample gave rise to the 27 T cell receptor beta chains below, sequenced in a study of T cell responses to AZD1222 COVID-19 vaccine. Assay: immunoSEQ multiplex PCR; the TCRdb copy retains only in-frame clones and omits some. Counted here are around 140,000 clones, 90% occurring once; the ten biggest clones make up approximately 1.8%. The sequencing used peripheral blood, collected on day 0 of AZD1222 vaccination. The receptors here all came from an adult in good health.

This chain uses TRBV28 with TRBJ2-3, with 10 bases identical to TRBD1. The CDR3 runs to 17 residues. In germline, CDR1 is MDHEN, CDR2 SYDVKM. The V gene end was trimmed by 3 bases and the J gene end by 0 bases; junction bases not matched to a gene: 6. The CDR3 DNA reads as TGTGCCAGCAGTTTCCCGGGACAGGGGTCGAGCACAGATACGCAGTATTTT. This sequence encodes CASSFPGQGSSTDTQYF. Based on the CDR3 plus reference TRBV28 and TRBJ2-3, the full variable domain is DVKVTQSSRYLVKRTGEKVFLECVQDMDHENMFWYRQDPGLGLRLIYFSYDVKMKEKGDIPEGYSVSREKKERFSLILESASTNQTSMYLCASSFPGQGSSTDTQYFGPGTRLTVL.

CDR3 sequence: CASSPMGRMNTEAFF. The CDR3 nucleotides are TGTGCCAGCAGCCCAATGGGACGGATGAACACTGAAGCTTTCTTT. V gene TRBV5-6 combines with J gene TRBJ1-1; D may be TRBD1 (5 bases). The CDR3 length is 15 residues. Trimming cost V 4 bases and J 0 bases, with 13 bases left between them. The germline V gene has CDR1 SGHDT and CDR2 YYEEEE.

The rearrangement joins TRBV5-6 to TRBJ1-2, with D maybe TRBD1 (5 bases). This CDR3 spans 13 amino acids. Germline V CDR1 and CDR2: SGHDT, YYEEEE. With 0 bases removed from V and 7 bases from J, the gap between germline ends came to 10 bases. CDR3 protein: CASSLASGFGYTF. In DNA form, the CDR3 reads TGTGCCAGCAGCTTGGCCTCAGGGTTTGGCTACACCTTC.

The gene calls are TRBV19 and TRBJ2-6; D is uncertain. CDR3 size: 16 residues. Trimming removed 7 bases from V and 3 bases from J, with 16 bases in between. Germline loops: CDR1 LNHDA, CDR2 SQIVND (reference sequence). CDR3 nucleotides: TGTGCCAGTAAATTGCCGATTGGCGGTGGGGCCAACGTCCTGACTTTC. This codes for CASKLPIGGGANVLTF.

V gene TRBV21-1 combines with J gene TRBJ2-1; TRBD1, the table's D call, was not compared with the DNA. TRBV21-1 constitutes a pseudogene. The CDR3 extends over 17 amino acids. The CDR3 sequence: CASSKGDRGSSYNEQFF. Here the CDR3 DNA reads TGTGCCAGCAGCAAAGGCGACAGGGGTAGCTCCTACAATGAGCAGTTCTTC.

The genes are TRBV6-5 and TRBJ1-4; D uncertain. V shed 3 bases and J shed 8 bases, with 10 bases lying between them. CDR3 length equals 13 residues. In germline, CDR1 is MNHEY, CDR2 SVGAGI. The CDR3 loop is CASSYRGREKLFF. As DNA, the CDR3 is TGTGCCAGCAGTTATCGAGGGAGAGAAAAACTGTTTTTT.

The chain has TRBV25-1 and TRBJ1-1, with D possibly matching TRBD1 (6 bases). CDR1 is MGHDK, CDR2 SYGVNS, per germline. The CDR3 length is 12 residues. V was trimmed by 7 bases and J by 4 bases, leaving 10 bases between them. CDR3 coding DNA: TGTGCCAGCACTCGGGGGCTCACTGAAGCTTTCTTT. It is translated as CASTRGLTEAFF.

V is TRBV30 and J is TRBJ1-2; tentative D call: TRBD1 (5 bases). Trimming left V 8 bases short and J 1 base short, with 17 bases between. The V gene's germline CDR1 is GTSNPN and CDR2 SVGIG (reference sequence). CDR3 length: 14 amino acids. The CDR3 reads CARQSGGGNYGYTF. The CDR3, as DNA: TGTGCCAGACAGTCCGGTGGGGGTAACTATGGCTACACCTTC.

The chain recombines TRBV6-9 with TRBJ2-2, with 9 positions matching TRBD2. Losses at the gene ends were 5 bases for V and 5 bases for J; bases not matched to a gene: 12. Germline CDR1 MNHGY, CDR2 SVAAGI. The CDR3 spans 17 residues. CDR3 nucleotide sequence: TGTGCCAGCAGTCCCTCCCCCCCGGGACTAGCTACCGGGGAGCTGTTTTTT. Its protein product is CASSPSPPGLATGELFF.

The chain joins TRBV6-5 to TRBJ1-2; the D gene is possibly TRBD1 (6 bases). The CDR3 extends over 12 amino acids. V lost 2 bases, J lost 12 bases, and 13 bases lay in between. Germline-derived CDR1 and CDR2 are MNHEY and SVGAGI. CDR3 amino acids: CASSYAGAEDTF. CDR3 in DNA: TGTGCCAGCAGTTACGCGGGGGCTGAAGACACCTTC.

The chain combines TRBV5-1 with TRBJ2-5; D is uncertain. The length of the CDR3 is 13 residues. Per germline, CDR1 SGHRS and CDR2 YFSETQ. Trimming removed 0 bases at V and 4 bases at J, with 7 bases between. The DNA of the CDR3 is TGCGCCAGCAGCTTGGGGCACCCAGAGACCCAGTACTTC. It codes for CASSLGHPETQYF. Full variable domain (missing parts from reference TRBV5-1 and TRBJ2-5): KAGVTQTPRYLIKTRGQQVTLSCSPISGHRSVSWYQQTPGQGLQFLFEYFSETQRNKGNFPGRFSGRQFSNSRSEMNVSTLELGDSALYLCASSLGHPETQYFGPGTRLLVL.

This chain joins TRBV5-4 and TRBJ1-2, with D tentatively TRBD1 (6 bases). The CDR3 is 15 residues long. The germline gives CDR1 SGHNT, CDR2 YYREEE (reference sequence). V was pared by 0 bases and J by 2 bases, with 11 bases between. CDR3 amino acids: CASSLEQGRNYGYTF. In nucleotides, the CDR3 is TGTGCCAGCAGCTTGGAACAGGGAAGAAACTATGGCTACACCTTC.

The V gene is TRBV19, the J gene TRBJ2-7; 13 positions agree with TRBD2. The CDR3 extends over 22 amino acids. Germline V gives CDR1 LNHDA, CDR2 SQIVND (reference sequence). The V gene end was trimmed by 9 bases and the J gene end by 2 bases; junction bases not matched to a gene: 28. The CDR3 coding sequence is TGTGCCAGGGTACCCTCAATTTCAACAGGGCGGACTAGCGGGAGTTTCGCCTACGAGCAGTACTTC. It encodes CARVPSISTGRTSGSFAYEQYF.

The V gene is TRBV2, the J gene TRBJ2-1; no firm D call. The germline V and J ends were trimmed by 1 base and 12 bases, with 4 bases remaining between them. Germline V gene lookup returns CDR1 SNHLY and CDR2 FYNNEI. CDR3 length equals 10 residues. The CDR3 is CASSEVVQFF. CDR3 coding DNA: TGTGCCAGCAGTGAAGTAGTGCAGTTCTTC.

The V and J genes are TRBV14 and TRBJ2-7; possible D gene TRBD1, 6 bases. The CDR3 loop spans 15 amino acids. From germline, CDR1 is SGHDN and CDR2 FVKESK. Trimming stripped 1 base from V and 3 bases from J, with 13 bases between. CDR3 sequence: CASSQVPGELYEQYF. In nucleotides, the CDR3 is TGTGCCAGCAGCCAAGTGCCAGGGGAGCTCTACGAGCAGTACTTC.

The chain employs TRBV28 and TRBJ2-5, with D possibly being TRBD1 (6 bases). CDR3 size: 17 residues. The V end lost 6 bases, the J end lost 4 bases, and 24 bases lay between the germline ends. The germline V gene has CDR1 MDHEN and CDR2 SYDVKM. CDR3 sequence: CASSIINQGIGGETQYF. CDR3 DNA: TGTGCCAGCAGCATAATCAACCAGGGGATAGGAGGAGAGACCCAGTACTTC.

The chain couples TRBV3-1 (or the pseudogene TRBV3-2) to TRBJ1-5; 7 nucleotides match TRBD1. This CDR3 spans 13 amino acids. Trimming took 3 bases from V and 8 from J; bases not matched to a gene: 4. CDR1 and CDR2 (germline): LGHDT, YNNKEL (reference sequence). The DNA of the CDR3 is TGTGCCAGCAGCCAGGGCGGACAGGAGCCCCAGCATTTT. Protein product: CASSQGGQEPQHF.

J is TRBJ2-1 and V is TRBV14; possible D gene TRBD1, 6 bases. Germline V gene sequence: CDR1 SGHDN, CDR2 FVKESK. The CDR3 contains 15 residues. Trimming shortened V by 2 bases and J by 0 bases, and 8 bases separated the two germline ends. CDR3 region: CASSQPRGSYNEQFF. In DNA form, the CDR3 reads TGTGCCAGCAGCCAACCCAGGGGCTCCTACAATGAGCAGTTCTTC.

The chain combines TRBV6-2 or TRBV6-3 with TRBJ1-5, with no clear D. Deletions cut 5 bases from V and 0 bases from J, with 14 bases between. Looked up from germline, CDR1 is MNHEY and CDR2 is SVGEGT. The length of the CDR3 is 16 residues. DNA of the CDR3: TGTGCCAGCAGTACCCCGGTGGGCCATAGCAATCAGCCCCAGCATTTT. Translating it yields CASSTPVGHSNQPQHF.

The gene calls are TRBV27 and TRBJ1-4; D is unclear. Trimming pared 3 bases from V and 6 bases from J, leaving 14 bases between. The CDR3 has 15 amino acids. The germline V gene encodes CDR1 MNHEY and CDR2 SMNVEV (reference sequence). The CDR3 protein is CASSFSRNGDEKLFF. CDR3 nucleotides: TGTGCCAGCAGTTTCTCTCGTAATGGGGATGAAAAACTGTTTTTT.

This sequence joins TRBV13 and TRBJ2-3; TRBD2 aligns across 13 bases. The CDR3 runs 16 residues. The V gene end was trimmed by 0 bases and the J gene end by 3 bases; junction bases not matched to a gene: 0. The germline V gene has CDR1 PRHDT and CDR2 FYEKMQ (reference sequence). In DNA, the CDR3 is TGTGCCAGCAGCTTAGGACTAGCGGGAGGGACAGATACGCAGTATTTT. This gives the protein CASSLGLAGGTDTQYF.

This sequence joins TRBV19 and TRBJ1-2; D is undetermined. From germline, CDR1 is LNHDA and CDR2 SQIVND (reference sequence). Trimming removed 6 bases from V and 4 bases from J, with 9 bases in between. This CDR3 comprises 12 residues. CDR3 coding DNA: TGTGCCAGTAGCGGGCAGGTCTATGGCTACACCTTC. Its protein product is CASSGQVYGYTF.

This chain uses TRBV5-5 with TRBJ1-5, with 9 bases lining up with TRBD1. This CDR3 region has 19 residues. The germline V gene encodes CDR1 SGHKS and CDR2 YYEKEE (reference sequence). Trimming removed 1 base from V and 1 base from J; junction bases left unmatched: 12. The chain's CDR3 is CASSLTSGQGLVSNQPQHF. The CDR3 DNA is TGTGCCAGCAGCTTGACGTCCGGACAGGGGTTGGTCAGCAATCAGCCCCAGCATTTT.

The chain links TRBV9 to TRBJ2-7; D unclear. The CDR3 has 14 amino acids. Trimming left V 1 base short and J 2 bases short, with 10 bases between. Germline V gene sequence: CDR1 SGDLS, CDR2 YYNGEE. The CDR3 nucleotides are TGTGCCAGCAGCGTATCCAGCGACGCCTACGAGCAGTACTTC. Its translation is CASSVSSDAYEQYF. Based on the CDR3 plus reference TRBV9 and TRBJ2-7, the full variable domain is DSGVTQTPKHLITATGQRVTLRCSPRSGDLSVYWYQQSLDQGLQFLIQYYNGEERAKGNILERFSAQQFPDLHSELNLSSLELGDSALYFCASSVSSDAYEQYFGPGTRLTVT.

The rearrangement joins TRBV3-1 (or the pseudogene TRBV3-2) to TRBJ1-3; D gene ambiguous. CDR1 LGHDT and CDR2 YNNKEL come from the germline V gene (reference sequence). The CDR3 loop spans 15 amino acids. The germline V and J ends were trimmed by 5 bases and 0 bases, with 11 bases remaining between them. CDR3 sequence: CASSYDGSSGNTIYF. CDR3 coding DNA: TGTGCCAGCAGCTACGACGGAAGCTCTGGAAACACCATATATTTT.

The gene calls are TRBV12-3 or TRBV12-4 and TRBJ2-4; perhaps TRBD2 as D (6 bases). This CDR3 has 13 residues. With 10 bases removed from V and 1 base from J, the gap between germline ends came to 11 bases. The chain's CDR3 is CATLGGAKNIQYF. The CDR3, as DNA: TGTGCCACCCTGGGGGGTGCCAAAAACATTCAGTACTTC.

This chain links TRBV11-1 with TRBJ2-5; 8 bases fit TRBD2. Germline CDR1 SGHAT, CDR2 FQDESV (reference sequence). The V and J ends lost 4 bases and 6 bases, in that order; junction bases with no gene match: 13. The length of the CDR3 is 16 residues. The CDR3 DNA reads TGTGCCAGCAGCTCCGTTTTTACGGGGGGGAGGCAGACCCAGTACTTC. Amino acids: CASSSVFTGGRQTQYF.